The 16 T cell receptor beta chains given below trace back to one sample, sequenced in a study of blood T cells in healthy people across ages. With a J-beta primer mix and a sample-barcoded 5' primer, a second PCR ran 7 to 11 cycles. TCRdb re-analysed the 5' RACE reads in MiXCR, keeping a single row per CDR3 protein. Of over 1,500,000 distinct CDR3 sequences detected, about two fifths appear once; the ten largest clones hold more than 20%. Sequencing input: blood. The receptors stem from a human donor in good health.

The chain recombines TRBV4-3 with TRBJ2-3; no clear D gene. Trimming stripped 0 bases from V and 4 bases from J, with 5 bases between. The CDR3 spans 13 residues. From germline, CDR1 is LGHNA and CDR2 YSLEER. The CDR3 coding sequence is TGCGCCAGCAGCCAAGAGCAGGCAGATACGCAGTATTTT. It specifies CASSQEQADTQYF.

The CDR3 region is CASSLSSLDQPQHF. Here the CDR3 DNA reads TGTGCCAGCAGCTTAAGTTCACTAGATCAGCCCCAGCATTTT. The chain carries TRBV11-2 and TRBJ1-5, with unresolved D. CDR1 is SGHAT, CDR2 FQNNGV, per germline. CDR3 length equals 14 residues. Trimming stripped 2 bases from V and 5 bases from J, with 10 bases between.

V usage is TRBV7-9 and J usage is TRBJ2-1; perhaps TRBD2 as D (5 bases). The CDR3 runs to 13 residues. Between the trimmed V and J ends, which lost 0 bases and 13 bases, there was a span of 13 bases. From germline, CDR1 is SEHNR and CDR2 FQNEAQ (reference sequence). CDR3 in DNA: TGTGCCAGCAGCTTAGCTTCGTGGGAGACCCAGTTCTTC. Translated, it gives CASSLASWETQFF.

The CDR3 region is CASLIVGSEAFF. Here the CDR3 DNA reads TGTGCCAGCCTCATAGTGGGTTCTGAAGCTTTCTTT. This chain links TRBV12-3 or TRBV12-4 with TRBJ1-1; D gene uncertain. Trimming left V 8 bases short and J 6 bases short, with 13 bases between. The CDR3 length is 12 residues.

This clonotype was observed many times. The chain joins TRBV5-1 to TRBJ1-2; 7 positions match TRBD1. With 4 bases clipped from V and 3 bases from J, the junction kept 6 bases outside the gene matches. Germline V lookup: CDR1 SGHRS, CDR2 YFSETQ. The CDR3 spans 14 residues. The CDR3: CASSIGTVYYGYTF. CDR3 DNA sequence: TGCGCCAGCAGCATCGGGACAGTCTACTATGGCTACACCTTC. The full variable domain, with the rest looked up from reference TRBV5-1 and TRBJ1-2, is KAGVTQTPRYLIKTRGQQVTLSCSPISGHRSVSWYQQTPGQGLQFLFEYFSETQRNKGNFPGRFSGRQFSNSRSEMNVSTLELGDSALYLCASSIGTVYYGYTFGSGTRLTVV.

The rearrangement joins TRBV27 to TRBJ1-2; D is perhaps TRBD1 (6 bases). This CDR3 comprises 17 residues. The germline V and J ends were trimmed by 0 bases and 5 bases, with 19 bases remaining between them. CDR1 is MNHEY and CDR2 is SMNVEV in the germline V gene (reference sequence). Here the CDR3 reads CASSLSPRFGGKYGYTF. DNA for the CDR3: TGTGCCAGCAGTTTATCACCCCGCTTCGGGGGCAAGTATGGCTACACCTTC.

This clonotype was picked up a small number of times. V gene TRBV4-1 combines with J gene TRBJ1-2; TRBD1 aligns across 7 bases. The CDR3 loop spans 17 amino acids. The V gene's germline CDR1 is MGHRA and CDR2 YSYEKL. The trim removed 0 bases at V and 1 base at J, leaving 8 bases unmatched. The CDR3 nucleotides read TGCGCCAGCAGCCAAGATGCACCGGGACAGCTTAACTATGGCTACACCTTC. Its translation is CASSQDAPGQLNYGYTF.

This clonotype appeared many times. This chain joins TRBV12-3 or TRBV12-4 and TRBJ1-1; no reliable D call. The length of the CDR3 is 14 residues. The V end was cut by 6 bases, the J end by 5 bases, with 16 bases between. CDR3 sequence: CASSYTDGKTEAFF. CDR3 DNA: TGTGCCAGCAGCTATACAGACGGGAAAACTGAAGCTTTCTTT.

As for this clonotype: Its ends do not fully match the called genes, so a read error is possible. V gene TRBV5-1 combines with J gene TRBJ2-4; D is unclear. The germline CDR1 and CDR2 sequences are SGHRS and YFSETQ. The CDR3 sequence is 13 residues long. CDR3 sequence reads: CASGLVTEETQYF. CDR3 nucleotide sequence: TGCGCCAGCGGCTTGGTGACGGAAGAGACACAGTACTTC.

Worth noting for this clonotype: An end of the junction does not agree with germline; a read error may underlie this. The DNA for the CDR3 is TGCGCCAGCAGCCAAGAAGGCCCAGCAGGTTATGGCCACACCTTC. It codes for CASSQEGPAGYGHTF. This chain links TRBV4-1 with TRBJ1-2; the D is unclear. Germline assignment: CDR1 MGHRA and CDR2 YSYEKL. This CDR3 has 15 amino acids.

Remarks on this clonotype: A junction end diverges from the germline sequence, so it may reflect a read error. The rearrangement joins TRBV28 to TRBJ2-5; 10 bases are shared with TRBD1. The CDR3 runs to 14 residues. CDR1 MDHEN and CDR2 SYDVKM come from the germline V gene. In nucleotides, the CDR3 is TGTGCCGGCAGTTCCGGACAGGGGGTAGAGGAGCAGTACTTC. This encodes CAGSSGQGVEEQYF.

V gene TRBV7-8 combines with J gene TRBJ2-5; unclear D gene. The V end was cut by 5 bases, the J end by 7 bases, with 14 bases between. The CDR3 covers 13 residues. Germline V gene sequence: CDR1 SGHVS, CDR2 FQNEAQ. This CDR3 is CASSGARIGTQYF. In DNA, the CDR3 is TGTGCCAGCAGCGGCGCGCGGATCGGGACCCAGTACTTC.

The rearrangement links TRBV3-1 to TRBJ2-5; weak D call: TRBD2 (6 bases). With 3 bases removed from V and 1 base from J, the gap between germline ends came to 15 bases. CDR1 and CDR2 (germline): LGHDT, YNNKEL (reference sequence). This CDR3 region has 16 residues. For the CDR3, the DNA is TGTGCCAGCAGCCAGGACCGGGGGAAACCCCAAGAGACCCAGTACTTC. Its protein is CASSQDRGKPQETQYF.

The rearrangement links TRBV20-1 to TRBJ1-5; 7 nucleotides match TRBD1. The CDR3 runs to 18 residues. The J segment lost 0 bases and the V segment lost 6 bases, leaving 17 bases of the junction unmatched. The germline V gene encodes CDR1 DFQATT and CDR2 SNEGSKA (reference sequence). The CDR3 reads CSAVPTGMGSYSNQPQHF. The CDR3 DNA sequence: TGCAGTGCGGTACCGACAGGGATGGGGTCGTATAGCAATCAGCCCCAGCATTTT.

Only one count was recorded for this clonotype. This rearrangement joins TRBV7-6 to TRBJ2-1, with unresolved D. Germline-derived CDR1 and CDR2 are SGHVS and FNYEAQ. Deletions cut 5 bases from V and 8 bases from J, with 16 bases between. CDR3 size: 14 residues. In nucleotides, the CDR3 is TGTGCCAGCAGCCAACCCGCTCCTTTCGATGAGCAGTTCTTC. Residues: CASSQPAPFDEQFF.

The chain joins TRBV7-2 to TRBJ2-1, with 16 bases matching TRBD2. With 5 bases clipped from V and 5 bases from J, the junction kept 9 bases outside the gene matches. CDR3 length: 18 residues. In germline, CDR1 is SGHTA, CDR2 FQGNSA. This CDR3 is CASSEPGLAGGPDNEQFF. The CDR3 region has the DNA TGTGCCAGCAGCGAACCGGGACTAGCGGGGGGGCCGGACAATGAGCAGTTCTTC. The whole variable domain, filled in from reference TRBV7-2 and TRBJ2-1, reads GAGVSQSPSNKVTEKGKDVELRCDPISGHTALYWYRQSLGQGLEFLIYFQGNSAPDKSGLPSDRFSAERTGGSVSTLTIQRTQQEDSAVYLCASSEPGLAGGPDNEQFFGPGTRLTVL.